This paragraph reports one T cell receptor (beta chain). Its antigen has not been determined. No base quality values were provided; no much bigger clone lies one nucleotide off. These data are taken from a study of OX40 agonist ivuxolimab in advanced cancers. With regard to the full study: Ivuxolimab was an agonistic, fully human IgG2 monoclonal antibody directed against OX40 (CD134), a costimulatory receptor. Intravenous ivuxolimab was administered to patients every 2 weeks at six dose levels: 0.01, 0.1, 0.3, 1.5, 3 and 10 mg/kg. Peripheral TCRbeta sequencing aimed to test whether ivuxolimab altered TCR sequence diversity and caused clonal T-cell expansion. Of the 52 patients in dose escalation, some 19 had hepatocellular carcinoma, some 15 had melanoma, 9 had renal cell carcinoma and 9 had head and neck cancer. In the dose-escalation cohort, 70% to 85% of patients were male, and the mean age was approximately 60 years, with a range of about 23 to 90. Patients were allowed to have had prior anti-PD-1, anti-PD-L1 or anti-CTLA-4 therapy, and 30% to 40% of the dose-escalation patients had been treated with checkpoint inhibitors. The monotherapy dose-escalation portion (N ≈ 56 patients) of the phase I ivuxolimab trial is reported in the paper. Partial responses occurred in three dose-escalation patients, of whom one had hepatocellular carcinoma and two had cutaneous melanoma.

Patients with a history of autoimmune disease or receiving systemic immunosuppression were excluded from the trial. Peripheral blood for TCR sequencing was collected from all dose cohorts at baseline, on cycle 4 day 1, and on cycle 7 day 1. Samples were obtained from an open-label, multicenter, first-in-human phase I dose-escalation trial of ivuxolimab. Adults with locally advanced or metastatic head and neck squamous cell, hepatocellular, melanoma or renal cell carcinoma were enrolled in the trial. Before TCR sequencing, CD4+ and CD8+ T cells were separately sorted from peripheral blood. For sequencing of the TCRbeta CDR3 region, genomic DNA was extracted from the sorted cells. TCRbeta CDR3 regions were sequenced using the immunoSEQ Assay. Entries here come from immuneACCESS through TCRdb and include only in-frame sequences with V and J called. Some clones fail to appear in such tables; in the studies checked, an unresolved V gene covers under half of the shortfall, and the cause of the remainder is unknown. Present in this sample are 71,000 or so clones, approximately 86% of which were seen just once. 0.85% to 1.4% of the sample is in the top ten clones.

Study-level results and caveats: In the 0.1-3.0 mg/kg groups, partial responders were among the patients with the lowest normalized peripheral clonal expansion, particularly in CD8+ T cells. The antigen specificity of the peripheral T cells that underwent clonal expansion was not determined. At doses of 0.1 to 3.0 mg/kg, clonal expansion of both CD4+ and CD8+ T cells in blood was seen between baseline and week 6. After ivuxolimab, more expanded clones were found on average in CD8+ T cells than in CD4+ T cells. Low levels of normalized T-cell clonal expansion were also seen in some nonresponding patients.

Sequences were derived from CD4+ or CD8+ T cells sorted from blood, sampled in a trial of the OX40 agonist ivuxolimab. The TCR comes from an adult with an advanced solid tumor such as melanoma, head and neck, liver or kidney cancer.

Here is the DNA: TGTGCCAGTAGTATCGGGACTAGCGGGAGAATATACAATGAGCAGTTCTTC. Its translation is CASSIGTSGRIYNEQFF. This chain is built from TRBV19 and TRBJ2-1; a stretch of 14 junction bases matches TRBD2. The CDR1 and CDR2 encoded by the germline V gene (reference sequence) are LNHDA and SQIVND. For this chain, trimming is 3 bases at the V end and 4 bases at the J end, and the number of junction bases without a gene match is 5. The cysteine opens and the phenylalanine closes a CDR3 of 17 amino acids. The read is trimmed to its CDR3 DNA, 51 bases read in frame from base 1.